Shown below are 26 T cell receptor beta chains from a single sample sequenced in a study of cytomegalovirus exposure and HLA in healthy donors. The study ran its PCR with 60 Vbeta and 13 Jbeta primers. Sequenced by immunoSEQ multiplex PCR; TCRdb stores in-frame clones only, minus some. There are around 180,000 clones in the sample; 85% occur only once, and 1% lies in the top ten. Sequenced input: PBMCs. These receptors were collected from a boy younger than 10 in good health and CMV-seronegative.

The rearrangement uses TRBV6-1 and TRBJ2-5; TRBD2 aligns across 9 bases. Looked up from germline, CDR1 is MNHNS and CDR2 is SASEGT. Losses at the gene ends were 6 bases for V and 1 base for J; bases not matched to a gene: 3. This CDR3 contains 14 residues. The CDR3 spells CASSPAGGQETQYF. In DNA, the CDR3 is TGTGCCAGCAGCCCAGCGGGAGGCCAAGAGACCCAGTACTTC.

This chain connects TRBV28 to TRBJ2-2, with D maybe TRBD2 (5 bases). The CDR3 is 15 residues long. With 6 bases removed from V and 3 bases from J, the gap between germline ends came to 14 bases. CDR1 is MDHEN and CDR2 is SYDVKM in the germline V gene. The CDR3 coding sequence is TGTGCCAGCAGCCCCTCAAGCGGATACACCGGGGAGCTGTTTTTT. This encodes CASSPSSGYTGELFF.

This clone was counted between two and nine times. The chain has TRBV6-1 and TRBJ2-1, with 10 bases aligning to TRBD2. The CDR3 is 15 residues long. The V gene end was trimmed by 8 bases and the J gene end by 6 bases; junction bases not matched to a gene: 10. In germline, CDR1 is MNHNS, CDR2 SASEGT. The CDR3 DNA reads as TGTGCCAGCCGCCATCTAGCGGGGGACTTCAATGAGCAGTTCTTC. It translates to CASRHLAGDFNEQFF.

This clone is a singleton in its sample. The J gene is TRBJ2-7, the V gene TRBV28; D perhaps matches TRBD1 (6 bases). Germline-derived CDR1 and CDR2 are MDHEN and SYDVKM. V shed 6 bases and J shed 0 bases, with 9 bases lying between them. This CDR3 region has 13 residues. CDR3 coding DNA: TGTGCCAGCAGGACAGGTCCCTCCTACGAGCAGTACTTC. It codes for CASRTGPSYEQYF.

In its sample, this clone was seen a few times. The rearrangement joins TRBV4-1 to TRBJ1-2, with 7 bases fitting TRBD1. V shed 3 bases, J shed 8 bases, and the junction held 9 bases outside the gene matches. The length of the CDR3 is 14 residues. Germline values: CDR1 MGHRA, CDR2 YSYEKL. The DNA for the CDR3 is TGCGCCAGCAGCCACGCGACAGGGCGAGACGGCTACACCTTC. Its protein product is CASSHATGRDGYTF.

This clone has just a few counts. Other DNA sequences in this sample translate to the same CDR3. The chain recombines TRBV28 with TRBJ2-6; D is perhaps TRBD2 (6 bases). Germline CDR1 MDHEN, CDR2 SYDVKM. This CDR3 has 15 residues. V lost 2 bases and J lost 2, with 7 bases in between. CDR3 sequence (DNA): TGTGCCAGCAGTTTAGGAGGGGCTGGGGCCAACGTCCTGACTTTC. It yields the protein CASSLGGAGANVLTF.

The chain links TRBV5-4 to TRBJ1-1, with D maybe TRBD1 (5 bases). Trimming cost V 3 bases and J 3 bases, with 15 bases left between them. Germline V gene lookup returns CDR1 SGHNT and CDR2 YYREEE (reference sequence). The CDR3 length is 15 residues. CDR3 bases: TGTGCCAGCAGCTACGGGCAGGGTCGGCACACTGAAGCTTTCTTT. It codes for CASSYGQGRHTEAFF.

The rearrangement uses TRBV6-5 and TRBJ1-6; 8 nucleotides line up with TRBD1. V shed 6 bases, J shed 7 bases, and the junction held 2 bases outside the gene matches. The germline gives CDR1 MNHEY, CDR2 SVGAGI. CDR3 size: 13 residues. The DNA of the CDR3 is TGTGCCAGCAGCAACAGGGGGAATTCACCCCTCCACTTT. Residues: CASSNRGNSPLHF.

The chain employs TRBV2 and TRBJ1-5; no firm D call. Germline-derived CDR1 and CDR2 are SNHLY and FYNNEI. The CDR3 covers 14 residues. V lost 7 bases and J 0 bases, leaving 10 bases between the germline ends. CDR3 in DNA: TGTGCCAGCACGGGAGACTTTAGCAATCAGCCCCAGCATTTT. Translated, it gives CASTGDFSNQPQHF.

V gene TRBV2 combines with J gene TRBJ1-2, with 9 bases lining up with TRBD1. The germline gives CDR1 SNHLY, CDR2 FYNNEI. V was clipped by 6 bases and J by 7 bases; unmatched bases: 12. This CDR3 has 15 amino acids. Written as DNA, the CDR3 is TGTGCCAGCAGATCCCGGGACAGGGAATGGGGTGGCTACACCTTC. It specifies CASRSRDREWGGYTF.

The chain uses TRBV5-6 and TRBJ2-7; no reliable D call. Trimming left V 4 bases short and J 1 base short, with 24 bases between. Per the germline V gene, CDR1 is SGHDT and CDR2 is YYEEEE. The CDR3 consists of 18 residues. The CDR3 loop reads CASSHAPGRSAHSYEQYF. The CDR3 coding sequence is TGTGCCAGCAGCCATGCCCCGGGTCGCTCGGCCCATTCCTACGAGCAGTACTTC.

The rearrangement uses TRBV5-1 and TRBJ2-2; 7 nucleotides align to TRBD2. Germline CDR1 reads SGHRS; CDR2 reads YFSETQ. J lost 1 base, V lost 4 bases, and 7 bases had no gene match. The CDR3 is 16 amino acids. This CDR3 reads CASSGGGTENTGELFF. The CDR3 DNA reads as TGCGCCAGCAGCGGGGGGGGAACAGAGAACACCGGGGAGCTGTTTTTT.

The rearrangement links TRBV28 to TRBJ1-2; D possibly corresponds to TRBD1 (5 bases). CDR1 and CDR2 (germline): MDHEN, SYDVKM. V lost 5 bases and J 8 bases, leaving 15 bases between the germline ends. There are 13 residues in the CDR3. In DNA, the CDR3 is TGTGCCAGCAGTCTTGGGGGGGTGGACGGCTACACCTTC. Its translation is CASSLGGVDGYTF.

This sequence joins TRBV10-3 and TRBJ2-3; D remains ambiguous. Germline loops: CDR1 ENHRY, CDR2 SYGVKD. The V and J ends lost 7 bases and 3 bases respectively, with 5 bases between them. The CDR3 sequence is 11 residues long. The CDR3 DNA sequence: TGTGCCATCATTAAAACAGATACGCAGTATTTT. Translation: CAIIKTDTQYF.

V is TRBV28 and J is TRBJ2-3, with 9 bases fitting TRBD2. CDR1 and CDR2 (germline): MDHEN, SYDVKM. V shed 7 bases, J shed 8 bases, and the junction held 16 bases outside the gene matches. The CDR3 sequence is 16 residues long. The CDR3 DNA follows: TGTGCCAGCAAAACGGGACTAGCAGACCTCCTAGGTACGCAGTATTTT. Amino acid sequence: CASKTGLADLLGTQYF. The full variable domain, completed using reference TRBV28 and TRBJ2-3, is DVKVTQSSRYLVKRTGEKVFLECVQDMDHENMFWYRQDPGLGLRLIYFSYDVKMKEKGDIPEGYSVSREKKERFSLILESASTNQTSMYLCASKTGLADLLGTQYFGPGTRLTVL.

Only one count was recorded for this clone. This chain uses TRBV7-6 with TRBJ2-7, with 10 positions matching TRBD2. Trimming removed 1 base from V and 2 bases from J; junction bases left unmatched: 8. This CDR3 spans 17 amino acids. In germline, CDR1 is SGHVS, CDR2 FNYEAQ. The CDR3 spells CASSLGPSGRAAYEQYF. The CDR3 DNA reads as TGTGCCAGCAGCTTAGGACCAAGCGGGAGGGCCGCCTACGAGCAGTACTTC.

The rearrangement uses TRBV5-1 and TRBJ2-3; TRBD2 agrees at 10 bases. The CDR3 sequence is 16 residues long. The germline gives CDR1 SGHRS, CDR2 YFSETQ. The V gene end was trimmed by 4 bases and the J gene end by 0 bases; junction bases not matched to a gene: 5. The CDR3 protein is CASSRTSGTSTDTQYF. As DNA, the CDR3 is TGCGCCAGCAGCCGGACTAGCGGCACTAGCACAGATACGCAGTATTTT.

The chain recombines TRBV28 with TRBJ2-7; a possible D gene is TRBD2 (5 bases). This CDR3 has 15 amino acids. Trimming cost V 5 bases and J 2 bases, with 16 bases left between them. CDR1 and CDR2 from the germline V gene are MDHEN and SYDVKM. CDR3 DNA sequence: TGTGCCAGCAGTCCCAGCGGCGTCGGGGCCTACGAGCAGTACTTC. This encodes CASSPSGVGAYEQYF.

This chain uses TRBV28 with TRBJ2-1; maybe TRBD2 (5 bases). V lost 5 bases and J lost 0, with 17 bases in between. Germline V CDR1 and CDR2: MDHEN, SYDVKM. This CDR3 is 17 amino acids long. The CDR3 loop is CASSERTRLSSYNEQFF. The CDR3 DNA sequence: TGTGCCAGCAGTGAGCGGACCCGTCTCAGCTCCTACAATGAGCAGTTCTTC.

V usage is TRBV19 and J usage is TRBJ2-7, with D possibly being TRBD1 (6 bases). V was pared by 5 bases and J by 0 bases, with 11 bases between. The CDR3 totals 14 residues. Germline-derived CDR1 and CDR2 are LNHDA and SQIVND (reference sequence). CDR3 region: CASSRRQVSYEQYF. CDR3 nucleotides: TGTGCCAGTAGTCGACGACAGGTCTCCTACGAGCAGTACTTC.

V usage is TRBV9 and J usage is TRBJ2-3, with 8 bases identical to TRBD2. V was clipped by 6 bases and J by 2 bases; unmatched bases: 11. Germline V lookup: CDR1 SGDLS, CDR2 YYNGEE. The CDR3 contains 16 residues. The CDR3 DNA reads TGTGCCAGCACCTCAGGGACTAGTCAGATCACAGATACGCAGTATTTT. Translated: CASTSGTSQITDTQYF. Full variable domain (missing parts from reference TRBV9 and TRBJ2-3): DSGVTQTPKHLITATGQRVTLRCSPRSGDLSVYWYQQSLDQGLQFLIQYYNGEERAKGNILERFSAQQFPDLHSELNLSSLELGDSALYFCASTSGTSQITDTQYFGPGTRLTVL.

The chain joins TRBV6-6 to TRBJ1-4, with TRBD1 identical over 7 bases. The CDR3 contains 15 residues. Germline assignment: CDR1 MNHNY and CDR2 SVGAGI (reference sequence). Trimming at V came to 0 bases and at J to 7 bases, leaving 5 bases not matched to a gene. This CDR3 reads CASSYSRGGREKLFF. Here the CDR3 DNA reads TGTGCCAGCAGTTACTCGAGAGGGGGCCGTGAAAAACTGTTTTTT.

The gene calls are TRBV5-1 and TRBJ1-2; the match to TRBD1 covers 11 bases. Germline values: CDR1 SGHRS, CDR2 YFSETQ. The CDR3 sequence is 14 residues long. Unmatched junction bases numbered 2, after V lost 3 bases and J lost 4 bases. The CDR3 region has the DNA TGCGCCAGCAGCTGGGGGACAGGGGGCTATGGCTACACCTTC. Translated: CASSWGTGGYGYTF.

The V gene is TRBV6-1, the J gene TRBJ2-3, with TRBD2 identical over 7 bases. The length of the CDR3 is 13 residues. The trim removed 6 bases at V and 6 bases at J, leaving 6 bases unmatched. CDR1 and CDR2 from the germline V gene are MNHNS and SASEGT. The CDR3 nucleotides read TGTGCCAGCAGGACTAGCTCGGCGGATACGCAGTATTTT. Its protein is CASRTSSADTQYF.

The chain has TRBV15 and TRBJ1-3, with D perhaps TRBD1 (5 bases). The CDR3 spans 15 residues. CDR1 and CDR2 from the germline V gene are LNHNV and YYDKDF (reference sequence). The V gene lost 0 bases and the J gene lost 3 bases, with 9 bases spanning the gap. The CDR3: CATSRDRGVGNTIYF. The CDR3 DNA sequence: TGTGCCACCAGCAGAGATCGGGGGGTTGGAAACACCATATATTTT.

This chain uses TRBV19 with TRBJ1-1, with D possibly TRBD1 on 6 matching bases. The CDR3 consists of 12 residues. Trimming shortened V by 7 bases and J by 8 bases, and 14 bases separated the two germline ends. Germline V gene data show CDR1 as LNHDA and CDR2 as SQIVND (reference sequence). The CDR3 bases are TGTGCCAGTATGGGGGGAGGGGGGGAAGCTTTCTTT. Encoded protein: CASMGGGGEAFF.